Below are 11 T cell receptor beta chains sequenced from a single sample in a study of human T cells and chemical hapten exposure. TCRdb processed the RACE reads anew with MiXCR; each CDR3 protein has one entry. The sample lists tens of thousands of distinct CDR3 sequences, 6.6% occurring once. The time point is: patch test 2, 6 weeks after DPC sensitization. Treatment meaning: therapeutic diphenylcyclopropenone sensitization with weekly scalp DPC. The sequencing used whole blood, collected in connection with sensitization to the hapten diphenylcyclopropenone (DPC). These receptor sequences come from a woman in her 30s with alopecia areata. Some clones in this sample may be carry-over from other donors' samples.

About this clonotype itself: A read error may explain this, as a much larger clone is one base away. The chain uses TRBV20-1 and TRBJ1-2; the D is unclear. This CDR3 has 15 residues. The germline V gene has CDR1 DFQATT and CDR2 SNEGSKA (reference sequence). DNA of the CDR3: TGCAGTGTTAGAGAGCAGGCAGCGGATAACTATGGCTACACCTTC. It specifies CSVREQAADNYGYTF.

This chain connects TRBV6-2 or TRBV6-3 to TRBJ1-5; possible D gene TRBD1, 5 bases. Germline V gene data show CDR1 as MNHEY and CDR2 as SVGEGT. With 5 bases removed from V and 6 bases from J, the gap between germline ends came to 14 bases. The CDR3 covers 14 residues. The CDR3 nucleotides are TGTGCCAGCAGTAACACAGGTGTGGGTCAGCCCCAGCATTTT. Translating it yields CASSNTGVGQPQHF.

In this sample, this clonotype turned up many times. The chain employs TRBV29-1 and TRBJ1-5; D is unresolved. This CDR3 contains 13 residues. Germline V gene lookup returns CDR1 SQVTM and CDR2 ANQGSEA. Trimming left V 5 bases short and J 5 bases short, with 13 bases between. CDR3 DNA sequence: TGCAGCGTTTTAGTGGTGAGGGATCAGCCCCAGCATTTT. Its protein is CSVLVVRDQPQHF. Looking up the rest from reference TRBV29-1 and TRBJ1-5 gives the full variable domain: SAVISQKPSRDICQRGTSLTIQCQVDSQVTMMFWYRQQPGQSLTLIATANQGSEATYESGFVIDKFPISRPNLTFSTLTVSNMSPEDSSIYLCSVLVVRDQPQHFGDGTRLSIL.

This clonotype was picked up many times. The chain uses TRBV12-3 or TRBV12-4 and TRBJ1-1; no firm D call. The V gene lost 6 bases and the J gene lost 0 bases, with 11 bases spanning the gap. This CDR3 has 14 residues. The CDR3 region is CASSQQWLNTEAFF. DNA of the CDR3: TGTGCCAGCAGCCAACAGTGGTTGAACACTGAAGCTTTCTTT.

This clonotype was seen at least ten times. The chain joins TRBV20-1 to TRBJ2-3; 7 nucleotides align to TRBD2. Germline CDR1 is DFQATT and CDR2 is SNEGSKA (reference sequence). With V trimmed by 5 bases and J by 2 bases, 7 bases remained unmatched. The CDR3 covers 14 residues. CDR3 residues: CSAARTSATDTQYF. In nucleotides, the CDR3 is TGCAGTGCTGCGAGAACTAGCGCCACAGATACGCAGTATTTT.

V usage is TRBV29-1 and J usage is TRBJ1-1, with a possible D match to TRBD1 (6 bases). Germline loops: CDR1 SQVTM, CDR2 ANQGSEA. Deletions cut 2 bases from V and 0 bases from J, with 10 bases between. This CDR3 has 14 amino acids. The CDR3 sequence is CSVERGTLNTEAFF. The CDR3 DNA is TGCAGCGTTGAAAGGGGGACCCTGAACACTGAAGCTTTCTTT. Complete variable domain (other parts from reference TRBV29-1 and TRBJ1-1): SAVISQKPSRDICQRGTSLTIQCQVDSQVTMMFWYRQQPGQSLTLIATANQGSEATYESGFVIDKFPISRPNLTFSTLTVSNMSPEDSSIYLCSVERGTLNTEAFFGQGTRLTVV.

This clonotype was picked up many times. The V gene is TRBV20-1, the J gene TRBJ1-1; D is undetermined. There are 12 residues in the CDR3. Looked up from germline, CDR1 is DFQATT and CDR2 is SNEGSKA (reference sequence). V was pared by 5 bases and J by 9 bases, with 16 bases between. Here the CDR3 DNA reads TGCAGTGCTTTCCGCCCCGGGGATAAAGCTTTCTTT. Translating gives CSAFRPGDKAFF.

This clonotype was counted between two and nine times. V is TRBV20-1 and J is TRBJ2-5, with D possibly TRBD2 on 5 matching bases. CDR1 is DFQATT, CDR2 SNEGSKA, per germline (reference sequence). The CDR3 runs to 15 residues. V was clipped by 3 bases and J by 0 bases, with 14 bases between them. The CDR3 spells CSARRVDGDQETQYF. The CDR3 DNA sequence: TGCAGTGCTAGGCGGGTGGACGGGGACCAAGAGACCCAGTACTTC.

V is TRBV5-1 and J is TRBJ2-2; TRBD1 aligns across 7 bases. V was pared by 3 bases and J by 4 bases, with 3 bases of the junction left unmatched. There are 14 residues in the CDR3. The germline V gene has CDR1 SGHRS and CDR2 YFSETQ. CDR3 amino acids: CASSWGQRTGELFF. CDR3 sequence (DNA): TGCGCCAGCAGCTGGGGACAGCGCACCGGGGAGCTGTTTTTT.

This clonotype was detected many times. This chain connects TRBV27 to TRBJ2-3; 13 bases align to TRBD2. The CDR3 loop spans 16 amino acids. Germline V gives CDR1 MNHEY, CDR2 SMNVEV (reference sequence). The junction had 6 bases not matched to a gene; V was cut back by 5 bases and J by 4 bases. The CDR3 sequence is CASSPWTSGGSDTQYF. In DNA, the CDR3 is TGTGCCAGCAGTCCATGGACTAGCGGGGGTTCAGATACGCAGTATTTT.

This clonotype was observed at least ten times. The V gene is TRBV5-1, the J gene TRBJ2-3; either TRBD1 or TRBD2 may supply D (6 bases each). The germline V and J ends were trimmed by 0 bases and 0 bases, with 14 bases remaining between them. In germline, CDR1 is SGHRS, CDR2 YFSETQ. There are 17 residues in the CDR3. The CDR3 DNA is TGCGCCAGCAGCTTGGCAACGGGGGCGGGAAGCACAGATACGCAGTATTTT. This codes for CASSLATGAGSTDTQYF.